Shown below are 22 T cell receptor beta chains from a single sample sequenced in a study of blood T cells in healthy people across ages. Together with a sample-barcoded 5' primer, a J-beta primer mix was included in a second PCR lasting 7 to 11 cycles. MiXCR was run by TCRdb on the 5' RACE reads, yielding one entry per CDR3 protein. The sample has some 1.4 million distinct CDR3 sequences; 42% are singletons. Input material: blood. Every receptor here comes from a woman between 18 and 30 years old in good health.

This sequence joins TRBV4-2 and TRBJ1-2; D not resolved. From germline, CDR1 is LGHNA and CDR2 YNFKEQ. The V gene lost 0 bases and the J gene lost 2 bases, with 10 bases spanning the gap. CDR3 length: 15 residues. The CDR3 here is CASSQEEGLNYGYTF. CDR3 DNA sequence: TGTGCCAGCAGCCAAGAGGAAGGGCTGAACTATGGCTACACCTTC.

This chain connects TRBV7-9 to TRBJ2-2, with a tentative D call TRBD2 (7 bases). The CDR3 totals 15 residues. Germline V gene sequence: CDR1 SEHNR, CDR2 FQNEAQ (reference sequence). V lost 8 bases to trimming and J lost 7 bases, with 20 bases between them. DNA for the CDR3: TGTGCCAGCCCGAAGGGGGGGCAGGAAGGCGGGGAGCTGTTTTTT. Protein sequence: CASPKGGQEGGELFF.

This clonotype was recorded a few times. The V gene is TRBV4-1, the J gene TRBJ1-5; D is perhaps TRBD1 (6 bases). With 5 bases removed from V and 5 bases from J, the gap between germline ends came to 13 bases. Germline CDR1 MGHRA, CDR2 YSYEKL. The CDR3 has 14 residues. CDR3 in DNA: TGCGCCAGCAGCTTTGAAACAGGGTATCAGCCCCAGCATTTT. Its protein is CASSFETGYQPQHF.

The V and J genes are TRBV20-1 and TRBJ2-7; perhaps D is TRBD1 or TRBD2 (5 bases each). Looked up from germline, CDR1 is DFQATT and CDR2 is SNEGSKA (reference sequence). The CDR3 sequence is 15 residues long. The V and J ends lost 3 bases and 1 base respectively, with 16 bases between them. The CDR3 is CSASEGTGASYEQYF. CDR3 nucleotides: TGCAGTGCTAGCGAGGGGACCGGCGCTTCCTACGAGCAGTACTTC.

This clonotype was picked up a small number of times. At one boundary the junction diverges from the germline segment, which might be a read error. The chain combines TRBV7-7 with TRBJ2-3; 7 bases align to TRBD1. The germline CDR1 and CDR2 sequences are SSHAT and FNYEAQ (reference sequence). This CDR3 region has 16 residues. CDR3 protein: CASSPPDRRSHYTQYF. DNA for the CDR3: TGTGCTAGCAGCCCACCGGACAGGCGCAGCCATTATACGCAGTATTTT.

This clonotype was seen only a few times. The chain recombines TRBV6-5 with TRBJ2-7; D unclear. CDR1 is MNHEY and CDR2 is SVGAGI in the germline V gene. V was clipped by 2 bases and J by 3 bases, with 17 bases between them. This CDR3 contains 16 residues. CDR3 sequence: CASSYASRAASYEQYF. The CDR3 region has the DNA TGTGCCAGCAGTTACGCCTCCCGGGCGGCCAGCTACGAGCAGTACTTC.

This chain joins TRBV14 and TRBJ2-1; D is tentatively TRBD1 or TRBD2 (5 bases each). The end of the DNA aligns better with TRBJ2-7, so the J call may be wrong. The CDR3 is 17 residues long. Germline values: CDR1 SGHDN, CDR2 FVKESK. The CDR3 DNA reads TGTGCCAGCAGCCAAGAACCACCGGGACGACCATGGGATGAGCAGTACTTC. Translating gives CASSQEPPGRPWDEQYF.

This chain links TRBV6-1 with TRBJ1-2; D uncertain. Germline assignment: CDR1 MNHNS and CDR2 SASEGT. The CDR3 runs 13 residues. The V and J ends lost 1 base and 4 bases respectively, with 7 bases between them. In DNA form, the CDR3 reads TGTGCCAGCAGTGAAGTTGGATTCTATGGCTACACCTTC. Translated, it gives CASSEVGFYGYTF.

A few counts support this clonotype. The chain joins TRBV7-9 to TRBJ2-4, with a weak D call TRBD2 (6 bases). In germline, CDR1 is SEHNR, CDR2 FQNEAQ (reference sequence). The V end lost 5 bases, the J end lost 13 bases, and 21 bases lay between the germline ends. The CDR3 consists of 14 residues. The CDR3 loop reads CASSLDPGRGEQYF. CDR3 DNA sequence: TGTGCCAGCAGCCTAGACCCCGGGAGAGGAGAGCAGTACTTC.

This clonotype has only a few counts. V and J are TRBV9 and TRBJ2-3; 8 bases map to TRBD2. CDR3 length equals 15 residues. V lost 2 bases to trimming and J lost 5 bases; unmatched junction nucleotides: 7. Germline V lookup: CDR1 SGDLS, CDR2 YYNGEE. The CDR3: CASSVSGTFGDTQYF. The CDR3 nucleotides read TGTGCCAGCAGCGTTAGCGGGACCTTTGGAGATACGCAGTATTTT.

V and J are TRBV7-2 and TRBJ2-1; 9 bases line up with TRBD2. The CDR3 runs to 17 residues. CDR1 SGHTA and CDR2 FQGNSA come from the germline V gene. Germline trimming cut 0 bases from V and 1 base from J; bases unmatched to any gene: 4. CDR3 in DNA: TGTGCCAGCAGCTTAGCGCCTAGCGGGATATCCTACAATGAGCAGTTCTTC. Translating gives CASSLAPSGISYNEQFF.

The chain links TRBV30 to TRBJ2-7, with TRBD1 identical over 7 bases. Germline V gives CDR1 GTSNPN, CDR2 SVGIG (reference sequence). The CDR3 consists of 13 residues. V shed 3 bases and J 0 bases; nucleotides not matched to a gene: 2. The CDR3 DNA follows: TGTGCCTGGAGAGGGGGCAGCTCCTACGAGCAGTACTTC. Translation: CAWRGGSSYEQYF.

This clonotype was picked up a small number of times. The chain couples TRBV29-1 to TRBJ2-1, with TRBD2 matching over 9 bases. The CDR3 consists of 15 residues. J lost 8 bases, V lost 1 base, and 9 bases had no gene match. Germline V gives CDR1 SQVTM, CDR2 ANQGSEA. DNA of the CDR3: TGCAGCGTTGAAGCCACAGGCGGGAGGGCCTATGAGCAGTTCTTC. Translated: CSVEATGGRAYEQFF.

The chain recombines TRBV3-1 with TRBJ1-1, with D unresolved. There are 14 residues in the CDR3. Per germline, CDR1 LGHDT and CDR2 YNNKEL (reference sequence). V lost 7 bases to trimming and J lost 6 bases, with 18 bases between them. CDR3 in DNA: TGTGCCAGCAACCGTAGGGCCCCGGGCCCTGAAGCTTTCTTT. This encodes CASNRRAPGPEAFF.

This chain uses TRBV9 with TRBJ2-7; 7 bases line up with TRBD1. The J call could be wrong; TRBJ2-5 is a better fit for the DNA end. The germline V gene encodes CDR1 SGDLS and CDR2 YYNGEE. This CDR3 has 13 amino acids. The CDR3 loop is CASSPRTGETQYF. CDR3 DNA: TGTGCCAGCAGCCCACGGACAGGAGAGACCCAGTACTTC.

The J gene is TRBJ2-5, the V gene TRBV20-1, with unresolved D. The CDR3 runs to 11 residues. Germline CDR1 is DFQATT and CDR2 is SNEGSKA (reference sequence). V lost 4 bases, J lost 11 bases, and 14 bases lay in between. CDR3 protein: CSAKGTYKQYF. As DNA, the CDR3 is TGCAGTGCTAAGGGCACCTACAAGCAGTACTTC.

The chain is built from TRBV5-1 and TRBJ1-2, with D unresolved. The CDR3 length is 15 residues. From germline, CDR1 is SGHRS and CDR2 YFSETQ. Trimming left V 0 bases short and J 4 bases short, with 13 bases between. The CDR3 loop reads CASSLAQDTFYGYTF. The CDR3 nucleotides are TGCGCCAGCAGCTTGGCCCAGGATACTTTCTATGGCTACACCTTC.

The chain combines TRBV7-3 with TRBJ2-3; a weak D match, TRBD2 (6 bases). V dropped 6 bases and J dropped 8 bases, with 15 bases sitting between them. The CDR3 is 13 residues long. The germline V gene has CDR1 SGHTA and CDR2 FQGTGA. CDR3 amino acids: CASSIPGVTTQYF. The DNA of the CDR3 is TGTGCCAGCAGTATTCCGGGGGTTACTACGCAGTATTTT.

The chain has TRBV4-1 and TRBJ1-1; weak D call: TRBD1 (6 bases). This CDR3 comprises 16 residues. Germline V gene sequence: CDR1 MGHRA, CDR2 YSYEKL. Trimming shortened V by 3 bases and J by 1 base, and 15 bases separated the two germline ends. CDR3 coding DNA: TGCGCCAGCAGCCACGCCACAGGGCATCCGAACACTGAAGCTTTCTTT. It yields the protein CASSHATGHPNTEAFF.

The chain combines TRBV20-1 with TRBJ1-1; tentatively, D is TRBD1 (5 bases). CDR3 length: 12 residues. V was pared by 6 bases and J by 11 bases, with 19 bases between. Per the germline V gene, CDR1 is DFQATT and CDR2 is SNEGSKA (reference sequence). The DNA of the CDR3 is TGCAGTGCCCCATTGGGGGGGTCAGGGGCTTTCTTT. Translating it yields CSAPLGGSGAFF.

This clonotype was seen a few times. The J gene is TRBJ1-4, the V gene TRBV20-1, with 9 bases lining up with TRBD1. The CDR3 runs to 15 residues. Losses at the gene ends were 0 bases for V and 8 bases for J; bases not matched to a gene: 7. Germline loops: CDR1 DFQATT, CDR2 SNEGSKA (reference sequence). CDR3 sequence: CSARDRDRALEKLFF. CDR3 nucleotide sequence: TGCAGTGCTAGAGACCGGGACAGGGCATTAGAAAAACTGTTTTTT.

V gene TRBV6-5 combines with J gene TRBJ1-2; 11 positions match TRBD1. The CDR3 consists of 16 residues. After removal of 3 bases from V and 6 bases from J, the junction contained 9 bases not matched to a gene. Germline CDR1 reads MNHEY; CDR2 reads SVGAGI. The chain's CDR3 is CASSYLEGTGGNGYTF. The CDR3, as DNA: TGTGCCAGCAGTTATCTCGAAGGGACAGGGGGGAATGGCTACACCTTC.